This T cell receptor beta chain appears in the sequencing data of a study of identifying expanded T cells in peripheral blood. The study, taken as a whole, reports: Across healthy donors, higher total template counts meant significantly greater approximately 2-week count variance. Differentially abundant clones: around 1.2 between replicates, about 15 at around 2 weeks, more than 18 at four.

V shed 5 bases and J shed 13 bases, with 26 bases lying between them. Germline V gene sequence: CDR1 MNHEY, CDR2 SMNVEV (reference sequence). There are 15 residues in the CDR3. The assay was immunoSEQ multiplex PCR, and TCRdb's table has in-frame clones only and misses some. Found here are some 75,000 clones, almost 90% of them singletons; the top ten hold more than 2.5%. During the collection period, no donor immune events like infections were recorded. Concerning this clone: The antigen is not known.

This TCR came from a person aged 18 to 75 in good health. The V and J genes are TRBV27 and TRBJ1-2, with D possibly being TRBD1 (5 bases). Sequencing input: blood. CDR3: CASSLHWGNGGRSTF. CDR3 bases: TGTGCCAGCAGTCTACATTGGGGGAATGGGGGGAGGAGCACCTTC.